A selection of T cell receptor beta chains follows, all from one sample in a study of T cell responses to AZD1222 COVID-19 vaccine. Here immunoSEQ multiplex PCR was the method, and the copy in TCRdb shows in-frame clones only, minus some. The sample consists of around 140,000 clones, 75% to 95% of them appearing once. Source: peripheral blood, taken on day 0 of AZD1222 vaccination. These TCRs come from an adult in good health. Each CDR3 is given with its conserved first and last residue. D genes are given only for firm matches. Clone size appears in some rows only: once, few, many, or a class for an expanded clone.

clone size | J gene | V gene | D gene | CDR3 DNA | CDR3 protein
. | TRBJ1-2 | TRBV12-3/TRBV12-4 | TRBD1 | TGTGCCAGCAGGGGACAGCCGTATGGCTACACCTTC | CASRGQPYGYTF
once | TRBJ2-7 | TRBV4-2 | TRBD1 | TGTGCCAGCAGCCATTCCGGGACAGGGGGCTTCGAGCAGTACTTC | CASSHSGTGGFEQYF
. | TRBJ1-2 | TRBV5-4 | TRBD1 | TGTGCCAGCAGCTTACAGGGGGCGGGAATCGGTGGCTACACCTTC | CASSLQGAGIGGYTF
few | TRBJ1-3 | TRBV2 | . | TGTGCCAGCAGTGAAAACAGGATTGGAAACACCATATATTTT | CASSENRIGNTIYF
few | TRBJ2-7 | TRBV13 | . | TGTGCCAGCAGCCATAGCGGAGCATTATCCTACGAGCAGTACTTC | CASSHSGALSYEQYF
. | TRBJ2-3 | TRBV2 | . | TGTGCCAGCACCAGCGCTACTAGCACAGATACGCAGTATTTT | CASTSATSTDTQYF
once | TRBJ1-1 | TRBV3-1/TRBV3-2 | . | TGTGCCAGCAGCCCCGCAGGGGTGAACACTGAAGCTTTCTTT | CASSPAGVNTEAFF
. | TRBJ2-7 | TRBV24-1 | . | TGTGCCACCAGTGATAACTTGAGGGACCACGAGCAGTACTTC | CATSDNLRDHEQYF
. | TRBJ2-5 | TRBV11-2 | TRBD1 | TGTGCCAGCAGCTTAGACCGGGACAGACAAGAGACCCAGTACTTC | CASSLDRDRQETQYF
. | TRBJ2-5 | TRBV5-4 | . | TGTGCCAGCAGCTTTGGAGGGGAGACCCAGTACTTC | CASSFGGETQYF
. | TRBJ2-7 | TRBV7-8 | . | TGTGCCAGCAGCCCCCGAGGGAGCGAGCAGTACTTC | CASSPRGSEQYF
once | TRBJ2-1 | TRBV6-2/TRBV6-3 | TRBD2 | TGTGCCAGCAGCCCCCGCGGGCTAGCGGTTTATGAGCAGTTCTTC | CASSPRGLAVYEQFF
. | TRBJ1-5 | TRBV7-2 | . | TGTGCCAGCAGCCCAGAGGGTCAGCCCCAGCATTTT | CASSPEGQPQHF
. | TRBJ1-2 | TRBV27 | . | TGTGCCAGCAGCCCACGAGGGGCAGGGAACTATGGCTACACCTTC | CASSPRGAGNYGYTF
. | TRBJ2-3 | TRBV7-2 | TRBD1 | TGTGCCAGCCGCTGGCGACAGGGAGAAGATACGCAGTATTTT | CASRWRQGEDTQYF
. | TRBJ2-1 | TRBV4-1 | TRBD2 | TGCGCCAGCAGTAACATTGGCGGGGGGGCCTACAATGAGCAGTTCTTC | CASSNIGGGAYNEQFF
. | TRBJ1-5 | TRBV6-2/TRBV6-3 | . | TGTGCCAGCAGCCCCAATACAGGGTTAAATCAGCCCCAGCATTTT | CASSPNTGLNQPQHF
. | TRBJ1-5 | TRBV6-2/TRBV6-3 | . | TGTGCCAGCAGCAGCCGGGGGCCCAAGCCCCAGCATTTT | CASSSRGPKPQHF
. | TRBJ2-7 | TRBV5-4 | TRBD2 | TGTGCCAGCAGCGACCCGGGACTAGCGGACTCCGAGCAGTACTTC | CASSDPGLADSEQYF
. | TRBJ2-5 | TRBV19 | . | TGTGCCAGTAGTATAGCCCCGGGATTACAAGAGACCCAGTACTTC | CASSIAPGLQETQYF
. | TRBJ2-5 | TRBV4-2 | TRBD2 | TGTGCCAGCAGCCCCAGTACTAGCGGGGGGGTAGGTTTGGAAGAGACCCAGTACTTC | CASSPSTSGGVGLEETQYF
. | TRBJ2-7 | TRBV19 | . | TGTGCCAGTAGTATTGCGGGGGCTACCTCCTACGAGCAGTACTTC | CASSIAGATSYEQYF
. | TRBJ2-1 | TRBV4-2 | TRBD2 | TGTGCCAGCAGCCAAAGACTAGCGGGGGGTCACAATGAGCAGTTCTTC | CASSQRLAGGHNEQFF
. | TRBJ2-2 | TRBV28 | . | TGTGCCAGCAGTTTAGCCCGATCGCGGGGTCGAGACACCGGGGAGCTGTTTTTT | CASSLARSRGRDTGELFF
. | TRBJ1-2 | TRBV5-6 | . | TGTGCCAGCAGTCTCACCGGGTCCCAAGGGCCTTATGGCTACACCTTC | CASSLTGSQGPYGYTF
. | TRBJ2-3 | TRBV7-3 | TRBD2 | TGTGCCAGCAGCCCCGGACTAGCGGGGGATACGCAGTATTTT | CASSPGLAGDTQYF
. | TRBJ1-6 | TRBV6-5 | . | TGTGCCAGCAAGGAATCGGGAGCGGCGAATTCACCCCTCCACTTT | CASKESGAANSPLHF
. | TRBJ2-2 | TRBV10-1 | TRBD1 | TGCGCCAGCAGTGAAACCGGGACAGGGATTACCGGGGAGCTGTTTTTT | CASSETGTGITGELFF
once | TRBJ1-5 | TRBV6-5 | . | TGTGCCAGCCGGGAGGATCAGCCCCAGCATTTT | CASREDQPQHF
. | TRBJ2-7 | TRBV5-4 | . | TGTGCCAGCAGCTTGGTGTCGGGGGACACCTACTTC | CASSLVSGDTYF
few | TRBJ1-2 | TRBV28 | . | TGTGCCAGCAGTTATGACGGCGGCTACACCTTC | CASSYDGGYTF
once | TRBJ1-1 | TRBV28 | . | TGTGCCAGCAGTTTAGGGACACCGAACACTGAAGCTTTCTTT | CASSLGTPNTEAFF
. | TRBJ1-2 | TRBV9 | . | TGTGCCAGCAGCTCACCCCGGGACGCCGACTATGGCTACACCTTC | CASSSPRDADYGYTF
. | TRBJ1-5 | TRBV2 | . | TGTGCCAGCAGTGGAATTTCAACAGATCAGCCCCAGCATTTT | CASSGISTDQPQHF
. | TRBJ2-2 | TRBV6-2/TRBV6-3 | TRBD1 | TGTGCCAGCAGCCCCGGGACAGGGGAGGCCGGGGAGCTGTTTTTT | CASSPGTGEAGELFF
. | TRBJ2-7 | TRBV11-2 | . | TGTGCCAGCAGGGGATACTACGAGCAGTACTTC | CASRGYYEQYF
. | TRBJ1-5 | TRBV28 | . | TGTGCCAGCCGGGCCCCGAGCAATCAGCCCCAGCATTTT | CASRAPSNQPQHF
. | TRBJ2-1 | TRBV27 | . | TGTGCCAGCAGACTATCATCCGGGGGCCAGTTCATTGAGCAGTTCTTC | CASRLSSGGQFIEQFF
. | TRBJ1-5 | TRBV28 | . | TGTGCCAGCAGTTTAAACCTGGGAAGGCCCCAGCATTTT | CASSLNLGRPQHF
. | TRBJ2-7 | TRBV5-1 | TRBD1 | TGCGCCAGCAGCCAAGGGACAGGGGTCGGATTCTACGAGCAGTACTTC | CASSQGTGVGFYEQYF
. | TRBJ2-1 | TRBV2 | . | TGTGCCAGCATCGGGATGGGGCTGCAGAATGAGCAGTTCTTC | CASIGMGLQNEQFF
. | TRBJ2-1 | TRBV28 | . | TGTGCCAGCAGGAAGGACGATGAGCAGTTCTTC | CASRKDDEQFF
once | TRBJ1-1 | TRBV3-1/TRBV3-2 | . | TGTGCCAGCAGCCAAGATAAGGGCAGGGAGTTCGTAGCTTTCTTT | CASSQDKGREFVAFF
. | TRBJ1-2 | TRBV6-6 | . | TGTGCCACCGCAGAGGTTACCGGCATCGACACCTTC | CATAEVTGIDTF